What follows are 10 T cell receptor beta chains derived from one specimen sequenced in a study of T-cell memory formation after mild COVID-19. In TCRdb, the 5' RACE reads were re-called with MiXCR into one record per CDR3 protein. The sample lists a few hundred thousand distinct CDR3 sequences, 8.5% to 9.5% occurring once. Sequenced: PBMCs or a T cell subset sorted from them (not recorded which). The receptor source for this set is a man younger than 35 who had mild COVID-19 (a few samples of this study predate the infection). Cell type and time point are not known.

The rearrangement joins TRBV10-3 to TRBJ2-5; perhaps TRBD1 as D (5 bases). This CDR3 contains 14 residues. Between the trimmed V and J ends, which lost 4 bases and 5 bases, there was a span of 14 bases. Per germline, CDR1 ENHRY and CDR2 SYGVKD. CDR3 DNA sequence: TGTGCCATCAGTGTCGCTGGGGCCGAGGAGACCCAGTACTTC. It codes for CAISVAGAEETQYF.

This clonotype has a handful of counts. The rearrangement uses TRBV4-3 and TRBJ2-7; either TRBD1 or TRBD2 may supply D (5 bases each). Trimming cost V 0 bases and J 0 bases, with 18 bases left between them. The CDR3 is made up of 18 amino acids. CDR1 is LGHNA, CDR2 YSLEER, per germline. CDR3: CASSQDEVGTQASYEQYF. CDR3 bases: TGCGCCAGCAGCCAAGATGAGGTCGGGACCCAAGCCTCCTACGAGCAGTACTTC.

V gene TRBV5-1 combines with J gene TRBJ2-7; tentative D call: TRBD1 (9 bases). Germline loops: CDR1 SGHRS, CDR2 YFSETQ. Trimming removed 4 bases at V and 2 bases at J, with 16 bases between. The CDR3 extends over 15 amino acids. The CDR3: CASSPGGTGTYEQYF. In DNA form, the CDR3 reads TGCGCCAGCAGCCCGGGAGGGACAGGGACCTACGAGCAGTACTTC.

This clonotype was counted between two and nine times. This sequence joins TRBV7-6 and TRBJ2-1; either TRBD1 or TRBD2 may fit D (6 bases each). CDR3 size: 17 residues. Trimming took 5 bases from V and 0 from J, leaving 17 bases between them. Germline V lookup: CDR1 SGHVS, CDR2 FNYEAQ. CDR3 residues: CASSPSIGGRSYNEQFF. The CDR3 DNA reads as TGTGCCAGCAGCCCCTCCATCGGGGGCCGCTCCTACAATGAGCAGTTCTTC.

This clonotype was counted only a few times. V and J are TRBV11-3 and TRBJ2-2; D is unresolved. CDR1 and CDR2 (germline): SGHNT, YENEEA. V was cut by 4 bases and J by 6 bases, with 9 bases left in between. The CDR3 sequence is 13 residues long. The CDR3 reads CASSSGGAGELFF. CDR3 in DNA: TGTGCCAGCAGCTCGGGTGGCGCCGGGGAGCTGTTTTTT.

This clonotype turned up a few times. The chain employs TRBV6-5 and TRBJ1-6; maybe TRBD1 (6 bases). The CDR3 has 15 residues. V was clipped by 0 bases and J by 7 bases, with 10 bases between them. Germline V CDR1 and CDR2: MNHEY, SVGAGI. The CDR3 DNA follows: TGTGCCAGCAGTTACTCCGCAGGGGCGAATTCACCCCTCCACTTT. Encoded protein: CASSYSAGANSPLHF.

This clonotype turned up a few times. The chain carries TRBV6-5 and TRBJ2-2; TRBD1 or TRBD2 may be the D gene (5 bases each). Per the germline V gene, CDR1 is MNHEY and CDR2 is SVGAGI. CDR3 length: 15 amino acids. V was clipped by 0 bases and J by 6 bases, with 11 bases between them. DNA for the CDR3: TGTGCCAGCAGTTACTCACTTCTGGGGGCCGGGGAGCTGTTTTTT. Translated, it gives CASSYSLLGAGELFF.

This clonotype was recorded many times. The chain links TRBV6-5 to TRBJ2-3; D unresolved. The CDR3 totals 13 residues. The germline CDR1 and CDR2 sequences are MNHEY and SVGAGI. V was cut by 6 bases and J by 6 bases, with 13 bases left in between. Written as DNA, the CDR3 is TGTGCCAGCAGCGACGGACCTCCCGATACGCAGTATTTT. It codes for CASSDGPPDTQYF.

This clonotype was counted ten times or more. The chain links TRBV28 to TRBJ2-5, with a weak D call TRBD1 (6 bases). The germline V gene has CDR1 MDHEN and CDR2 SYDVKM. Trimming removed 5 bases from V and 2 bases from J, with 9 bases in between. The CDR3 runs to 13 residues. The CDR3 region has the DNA TGTGCCAGCAGTCCGACAGGACAAGAGACCCAGTACTTC. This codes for CASSPTGQETQYF.

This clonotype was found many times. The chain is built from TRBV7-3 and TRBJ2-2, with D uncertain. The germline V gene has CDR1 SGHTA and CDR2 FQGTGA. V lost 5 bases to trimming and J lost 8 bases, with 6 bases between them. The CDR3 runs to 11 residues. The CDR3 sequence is CASSEAGELFF. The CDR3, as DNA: TGTGCCAGCAGCGAGGCGGGGGAGCTGTTTTTT.